This T cell receptor (beta chain) was sequenced for a study of cytomegalovirus exposure and HLA in healthy donors. Findings and caveats of the study: First-cohort TCR clusters tended to co-occur in the roughly 130 validation repertoires, a later analysis found.

As to this clone: The antigen remains undetermined.

The table came from immunoSEQ multiplex PCR; TCRdb's copy has only in-frame clones and leaves some out. The sample shows 200,000 or so clones, roughly 84% of them seen only once. V was cut by 4 bases and J by 4 bases, with 10 bases left in between. The CDR3 sequence is 13 residues long. Germline values: CDR1 LGHNT, CDR2 FRNRAP. The donors belonged to the approximately 120-subject validation cohort, separate from the 666-subject first cohort. Material: PBMCs. The clonotype was recovered from a man between 18 and 29 years old in good health and CMV-seropositive. V and J are TRBV12-5 and TRBJ1-1; D is possibly TRBD1 (5 bases). The CDR3 is CASGSGGATEAFF. The CDR3 DNA sequence: TGTGCTAGTGGTTCGGGCGGGGCCACTGAAGCTTTCTTT.